Listed below are T cell receptor beta chains from one sample, sequenced in a study of CD8 T cells in Susac syndrome. One entry per CDR3 protein results from TCRdb running MiXCR on the immunoSEQ multiplex PCR reads. This table holds approximately 190,000 distinct CDR3 sequences, roughly 92% found once. Sequenced input: CD4+ T cells from PBMCs. The receptors were gathered from a human donor in good health. CDR3s include the opening cysteine and the closing phenylalanine or tryptophan. D genes are given only for firm matches. Rows may omit the clone size; those that give it use once, few, many or a size class.

J | size | D | V | DNA | CDR3
TRBJ2-3 | . | . | TRBV5-1 | TGCGCCAGCAGCTTAGGGCAGAGCCTTAGACCAGATACGCAGTATTTT | CASSLGQSLRPDTQYF
TRBJ2-1 | once | TRBD2 | TRBV7-2 | TGTGCCAGCAGCTTAGCGCCAGAGGGGACTAGCGGTAAGAATGAGCAGTTCTTC | CASSLAPEGTSGKNEQFF
TRBJ2-1 | . | TRBD1 | TRBV6-5 | TGTGCCAGCGGGGAGACCAGGGGGCGTCTCAATGAGCAGTTCTTC | CASGETRGRLNEQFF
TRBJ1-5 | . | . | TRBV13 | TGTGCCAGCAGCCGTGGGAGGGAAGGCCAGCCCCAGCATTTT | CASSRGREGQPQHF
TRBJ2-1 | . | TRBD2 | TRBV6-5 | TGTGCCAGCAGGCTAGCGGGGAGTAATGAGCAGTTCTTC | CASRLAGSNEQFF
TRBJ2-5 | . | TRBD2 | TRBV5-1 | TGCGCCAGCACCCTATCGCGGGGGGGAGAAGAGACCCAGTACTTC | CASTLSRGGEETQYF
TRBJ2-4 | few | . | TRBV6-1 | TGTGCCAGCAGTCGGACAGCCGTAGCCAAAAACATTCAGTACTTC | CASSRTAVAKNIQYF
TRBJ1-1 | once | . | TRBV10-3 | TGTGCCATCAGTGGACAGGTGAACACTGAAGCTTTCTTT | CAISGQVNTEAFF
TRBJ2-1 | . | . | TRBV28 | TGTGCCTCCTGGGGGGTAGTCGACAATGAGCAGTTCTTC | CASWGVVDNEQFF
TRBJ2-5 | . | TRBD2 | TRBV13 | TGTGCCAGCAGCCCGAACACAGCGGGGGCCCAGTACTTC | CASSPNTAGAQYF
TRBJ1-2 | . | . | TRBV20-1 | TGCAGTGCTAGAGGTTTCGGGGGAGATGCCTCCTATGGCTACACCTTC | CSARGFGGDASYGYTF
TRBJ1-1 | . | . | TRBV7-2 | TGTGCCAGCAGCTTAATGAAGGGGAACACTGAAGCTTTCTTT | CASSLMKGNTEAFF
TRBJ2-7 | . | TRBD1 | TRBV12-5 | TGTGCTAGTGCCGACTCGACAGGGCGCTACGAGCAGTACTTC | CASADSTGRYEQYF
TRBJ1-4 | . | TRBD1 | TRBV28 | TGTGCCAGCAGTTCGGACAGGGGGCGGGAAAAACTGTTTTTT | CASSSDRGREKLFF
TRBJ2-7 | . | . | TRBV20-1 | TGCAGTGCCTCGACAGGAGTGCCCTACGAGCAGTACTTC | CSASTGVPYEQYF
TRBJ1-2 | once | . | TRBV5-6 | TGTGCCAGCAGCTTGGACCCCCGCGGGAAACTCTATGGCTACACCTTC | CASSLDPRGKLYGYTF
TRBJ1-2 | . | TRBD1 | TRBV5-1 | TGCGCCAGCAGCCTTATAGGACAGGGTTCGGCCTATGGCTACACCTTC | CASSLIGQGSAYGYTF
TRBJ1-2 | . | . | TRBV11-2 | TGTGCCAGCAGCCCACAATCCGGCGGCTACACCTTC | CASSPQSGGYTF
TRBJ1-5 | . | TRBD1 | TRBV2 | TGTGCCAGCAGAGCCGGGACAGGGACATATAGCAATCAGCCCCAGCATTTT | CASRAGTGTYSNQPQHF
TRBJ1-1 | once | TRBD1 | TRBV19 | TGTGCCAGTAGTATTCCGACAGGGGGCCGGACTGAAGCTTTCTTT | CASSIPTGGRTEAFF
TRBJ1-5 | . | . | TRBV19 | TGTGCCAGTGCCAAGGAAGGTATTAGCAATCAGCCCCAGCATTTT | CASAKEGISNQPQHF
TRBJ1-3 | . | . | TRBV11-2 | TGTGCCAGCAGTTTACTTGTCGACCCGAGGTCTGGAAACACCATATATTTT | CASSLLVDPRSGNTIYF
TRBJ2-1 | . | . | TRBV20-1 | TGCAGTTCCTCCCGGGCGGGTAGCTCCTACAATGAGCAGTTCTTC | CSSSRAGSSYNEQFF
TRBJ1-2 | . | . | TRBV5-1 | TGCGCCAGCAAGGGGACCGCAGCTAACTATGGCTACACCTTC | CASKGTAANYGYTF
TRBJ1-1 | . | . | TRBV5-1 | TGCGCCAGCGGACAGTATGGGGGTGAAGCTTTCTTT | CASGQYGGEAFF
TRBJ1-1 | . | . | TRBV7-9 | TGTGCCAGCAGCTTATTTAAGGGACGGAACACTGAAGCTTTCTTT | CASSLFKGRNTEAFF
TRBJ2-3 | once | . | TRBV28 | TGTGCCAGCAGTTTGGCCCTAGGGCAGGGGAACACAGATACGCAGTATTTT | CASSLALGQGNTDTQYF
TRBJ1-5 | . | . | TRBV28 | TGTGCCAGCAGTTCCCCAGCACCGAGCAATCAGCCCCAGCATTTT | CASSSPAPSNQPQHF
TRBJ2-3 | . | TRBD2 | TRBV7-2 | TGTGCCAGCAGCTCGCCAATAGCGGGGAACCGCACAGATACGCAGTATTTT | CASSSPIAGNRTDTQYF
TRBJ1-5 | . | . | TRBV20-1 | TGCAGTGCTAGAGGTGTAGCGCCCCAGCATTTT | CSARGVAPQHF
TRBJ1-2 | . | . | TRBV6-2/TRBV6-3 | TGTGCCAGCAGTAAATCCTCTCACGGGGCTGGCTACACCTTC | CASSKSSHGAGYTF
TRBJ2-5 | once | TRBD2 | TRBV7-2 | TGTGCCAGCAGCACCGGGACTAGCGGCCAAGAGACCCAGTACTTC | CASSTGTSGQETQYF
TRBJ2-2 | . | . | TRBV4-1 | TGCGCCAGCAGCCAAGATTTCGGGGAGCTGTTTTTT | CASSQDFGELFF
TRBJ1-4 | . | . | TRBV3-1 | TGTGCCAGCACTGGGTCCCCCTCAACTAATGAAAAACTGTTTTTT | CASTGSPSTNEKLFF
TRBJ2-3 | . | . | TRBV2 | TGTGCCAGCAGTGCAGACACAGATACGCAGTATTTT | CASSADTDTQYF
TRBJ1-5 | . | . | TRBV19 | TGTGCCAGTAGTTTCTCCTTCGGGCAGCCCCAGCATTTT | CASSFSFGQPQHF
TRBJ2-2 | . | . | TRBV2 | TGTGCCAGCAGTCGGGTCAGGGGTGAAACCGGGGAGCTGTTTTTT | CASSRVRGETGELFF
TRBJ2-1 | . | . | TRBV29-1 | TGCAGCGTTGGCCCCCCCAATCAGTTCTTC | CSVGPPNQFF
TRBJ1-1 | once | . | TRBV29-1 | TGCAGCGCATCTAGGGCTCGTGACACTGAAGCTTTCTTT | CSASRARDTEAFF
TRBJ1-2 | . | . | TRBV29-1 | TGCAGCGTTGATCAACTAAGGCCCGGGCCAGATGGCTACACCTTC | CSVDQLRPGPDGYTF
TRBJ2-5 | . | . | TRBV18 | TGTGCCAGCTCACCACAAGACACCCAGGCAGGGACCCAGTACTTC | CASSPQDTQAGTQYF